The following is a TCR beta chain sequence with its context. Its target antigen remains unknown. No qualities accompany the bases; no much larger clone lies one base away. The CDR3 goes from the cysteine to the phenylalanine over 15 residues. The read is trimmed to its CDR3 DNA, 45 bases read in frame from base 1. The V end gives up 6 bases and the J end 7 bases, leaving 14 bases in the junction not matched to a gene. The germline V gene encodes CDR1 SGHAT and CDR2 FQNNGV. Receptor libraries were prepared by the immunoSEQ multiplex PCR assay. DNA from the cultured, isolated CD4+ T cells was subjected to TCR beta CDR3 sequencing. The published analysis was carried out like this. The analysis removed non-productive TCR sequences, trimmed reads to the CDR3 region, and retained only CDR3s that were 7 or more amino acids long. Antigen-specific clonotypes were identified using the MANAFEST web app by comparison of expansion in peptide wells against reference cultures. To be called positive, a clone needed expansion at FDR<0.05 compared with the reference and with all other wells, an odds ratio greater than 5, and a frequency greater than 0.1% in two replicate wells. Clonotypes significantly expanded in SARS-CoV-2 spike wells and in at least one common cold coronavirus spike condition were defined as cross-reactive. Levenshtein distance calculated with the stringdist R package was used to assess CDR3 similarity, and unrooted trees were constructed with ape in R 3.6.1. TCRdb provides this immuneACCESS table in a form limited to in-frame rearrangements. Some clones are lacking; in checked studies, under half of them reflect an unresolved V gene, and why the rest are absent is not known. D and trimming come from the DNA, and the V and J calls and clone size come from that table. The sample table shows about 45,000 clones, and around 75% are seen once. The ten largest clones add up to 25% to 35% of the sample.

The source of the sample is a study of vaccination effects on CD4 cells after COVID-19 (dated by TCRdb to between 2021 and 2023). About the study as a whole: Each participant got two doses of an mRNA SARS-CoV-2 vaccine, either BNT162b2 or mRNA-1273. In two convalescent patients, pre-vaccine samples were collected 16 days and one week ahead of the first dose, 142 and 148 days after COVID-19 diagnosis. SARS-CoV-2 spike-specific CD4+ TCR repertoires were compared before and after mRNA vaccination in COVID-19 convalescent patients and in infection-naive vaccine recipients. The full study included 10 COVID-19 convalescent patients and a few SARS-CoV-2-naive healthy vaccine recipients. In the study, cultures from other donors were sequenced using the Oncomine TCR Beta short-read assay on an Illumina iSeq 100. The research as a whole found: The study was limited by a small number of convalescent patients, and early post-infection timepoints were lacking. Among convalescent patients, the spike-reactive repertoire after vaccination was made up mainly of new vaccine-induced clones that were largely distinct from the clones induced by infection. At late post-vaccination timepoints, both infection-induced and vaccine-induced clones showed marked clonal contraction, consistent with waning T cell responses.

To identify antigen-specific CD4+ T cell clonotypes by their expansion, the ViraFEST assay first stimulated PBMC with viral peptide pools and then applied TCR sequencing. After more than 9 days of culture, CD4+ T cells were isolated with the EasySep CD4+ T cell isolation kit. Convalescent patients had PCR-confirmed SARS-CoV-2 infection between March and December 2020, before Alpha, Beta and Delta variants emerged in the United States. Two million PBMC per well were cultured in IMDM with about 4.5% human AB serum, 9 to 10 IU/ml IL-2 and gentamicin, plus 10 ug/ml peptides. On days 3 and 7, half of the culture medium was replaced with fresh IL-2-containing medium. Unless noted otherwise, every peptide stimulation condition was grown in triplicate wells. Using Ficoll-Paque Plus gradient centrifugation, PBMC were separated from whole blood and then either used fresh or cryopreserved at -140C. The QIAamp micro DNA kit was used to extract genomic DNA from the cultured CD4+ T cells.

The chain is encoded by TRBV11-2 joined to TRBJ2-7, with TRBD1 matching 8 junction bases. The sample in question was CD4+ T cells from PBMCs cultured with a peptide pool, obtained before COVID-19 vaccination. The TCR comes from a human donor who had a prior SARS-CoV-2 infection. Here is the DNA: TGTGCCAGCAGGGATCCTTGGACAGGGCTGAGAGAGCAGTACTTC. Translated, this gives CASRDPWTGLREQYF.